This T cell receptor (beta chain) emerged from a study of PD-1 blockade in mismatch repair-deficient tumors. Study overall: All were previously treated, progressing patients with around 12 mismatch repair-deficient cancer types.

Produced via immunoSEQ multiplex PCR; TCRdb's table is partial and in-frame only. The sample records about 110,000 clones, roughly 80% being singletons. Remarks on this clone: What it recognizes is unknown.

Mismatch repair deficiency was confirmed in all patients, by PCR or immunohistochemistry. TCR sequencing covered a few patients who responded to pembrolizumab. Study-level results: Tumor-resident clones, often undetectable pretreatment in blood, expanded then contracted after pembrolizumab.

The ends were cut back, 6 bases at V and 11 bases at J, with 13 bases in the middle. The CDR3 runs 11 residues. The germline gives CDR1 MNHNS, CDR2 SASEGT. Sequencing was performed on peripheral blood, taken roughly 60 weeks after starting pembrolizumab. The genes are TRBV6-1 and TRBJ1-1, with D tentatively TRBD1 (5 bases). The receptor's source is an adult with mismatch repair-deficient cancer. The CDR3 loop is CASRKDIWAFF. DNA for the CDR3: TGTGCCAGCAGGAAGGACATTTGGGCTTTCTTT.